This T cell receptor beta chain was captured by sequencing in a study of T cell responses to AZD1222 COVID-19 vaccine. This CDR3 has 14 amino acids. The V gene's germline CDR1 is SGHRS and CDR2 YFSETQ. The ends lost 4 bases at V and 5 bases at J; junction bases unmatched: 7. Overall study findings and caveats: Unmutated variant regions reportedly attract nearly half of all spike-specific TCRs. Mapped onto spike, vaccine-associated CD4 TCRs spanned it and were dominant at 160-218 and 743-854. Most donors were white British, females outnumbered males, and clonal diversity was possibly underestimated.

Details on this clone: Its target is unknown.

Here immunoSEQ multiplex PCR was the method, and the copy in TCRdb shows in-frame clones only, minus some. The table shows 200,000 or so clones, with 85% to 95% occurring only once. The chain has TRBV5-1 and TRBJ2-7, with 9 bases lining up with TRBD1. The receptor comes from an adult in good health. The sample in question was peripheral blood, obtained on day 0 of AZD1222 vaccination. CDR3 nucleotides: TGCGCCAGCAGCGGGGGGACAGGGCTCCACGAGCAGTACTTC. The encoded protein is CASSGGTGLHEQYF. The whole variable domain, filled in from reference TRBV5-1 and TRBJ2-7, reads KAGVTQTPRYLIKTRGQQVTLSCSPISGHRSVSWYQQTPGQGLQFLFEYFSETQRNKGNFPGRFSGRQFSNSRSEMNVSTLELGDSALYLCASSGGTGLHEQYFGPGTRLTVT.